This passage covers 15 T cell receptor beta chains from one sample sequenced in a study of identical twins. TCRdb redid the calling of the 5' RACE reads with MiXCR, one entry per CDR3 protein. The sample records 500,000 to 550,000 distinct CDR3 sequences, around 20% being singletons. The same sample was also studied in work on T cells expressing NK-cell markers.

The sequencing sample was made of CD4+ T cells sorted from blood. The receptors originated from a woman under 30 in good health.

The V gene is TRBV29-1, the J gene TRBJ1-5; D is possibly TRBD1 (6 bases). CDR3 length: 12 residues. V was cut by 5 bases and J by 7 bases, with 12 bases left in between. Germline V lookup: CDR1 SQVTM, CDR2 ANQGSEA. CDR3 DNA sequence: TGCAGCGTTAGAAACAGGGACCAGCCCCAGCATTTT. As protein: CSVRNRDQPQHF.

The chain has TRBV6-6 and TRBJ1-6; D is uncertain. CDR1 is MNHNY and CDR2 is SVGAGI in the germline V gene (reference sequence). This CDR3 contains 13 residues. V dropped 8 bases and J dropped 7 bases, with 12 bases sitting between them. The CDR3 region is CASGERLNSPLHF. In nucleotides, the CDR3 is TGTGCCAGCGGGGAGCGGCTCAATTCACCCCTCCACTTT.

The chain joins TRBV20-1 to TRBJ1-3, with 8 nucleotides matching TRBD1. The germline gives CDR1 DFQATT, CDR2 SNEGSKA (reference sequence). The CDR3 is 15 amino acids. Trimming at V came to 4 bases and at J to 0 bases, leaving 5 bases not matched to a gene. Written as DNA, the CDR3 is TGCAGTGCTACGGACAGGGTAATCTCTGGAAACACCATATATTTT. Its protein product is CSATDRVISGNTIYF.

This clonotype was seen at least ten times. The chain is built from TRBV5-1 and TRBJ2-2; D perhaps matches TRBD1 (6 bases). This CDR3 contains 15 residues. The ends were cut back, 2 bases at V and 1 base at J, with 9 bases in the middle. Germline lookup yields CDR1 SGHRS and CDR2 YFSETQ. The CDR3 reads CASSLGQLNTGELFF. The CDR3 DNA reads TGCGCCAGCAGCTTAGGACAGTTGAACACCGGGGAGCTGTTTTTT.

Worth noting for this clonotype: An end of the junction does not agree with germline; a read error may underlie this. This rearrangement joins TRBV2 to TRBJ1-2; D is perhaps TRBD1 (5 bases). Germline V gene sequence: CDR1 SNHLY, CDR2 FYNNEI. The CDR3 spans 13 residues. In DNA form, the CDR3 reads TGCGCCAGCAGCACCGACAGAAACTATGGCTACACCTTC. Translated, it gives CASSTDRNYGYTF. The full variable domain, with the rest looked up from reference TRBV2 and TRBJ1-2, is EPEVTQTPSHQVTQMGQEVILRCVPISNHLYFYWYRQILGQKVEFLVSFYNNEISEKSEIFDDQFSVERPDGSNFTLKIRSTKLEDSAMYFCASSTDRNYGYTFGSGTRLTVV.

The V gene is TRBV10-3, the J gene TRBJ2-5; 7 bases map to TRBD2. The CDR3 is made up of 14 amino acids. Germline CDR1 reads ENHRY; CDR2 reads SYGVKD. With 2 bases clipped from V and 4 bases from J, the junction kept 4 bases outside the gene matches. CDR3 sequence reads: CAISETGLGETQYF. The DNA for the CDR3 is TGTGCCATCAGTGAGACAGGACTAGGAGAGACCCAGTACTTC.

The V and J genes are TRBV10-3 and TRBJ2-5; D perhaps matches TRBD2 (9 bases). The CDR3 consists of 17 residues. V lost 4 bases and J lost 2, with 20 bases in between. The germline V gene has CDR1 ENHRY and CDR2 SYGVKD. CDR3 coding DNA: TGTGCCATCAGTGTCGGTCTAGCGGGGACAGGACAAGAGACCCAGTACTTC. Its translation: CAISVGLAGTGQETQYF.

This clonotype was observed at least ten times. The chain uses TRBV12-3 or TRBV12-4 and TRBJ2-1, with a possible D match to TRBD2 (6 bases). V was shortened by 6 bases and J by 3 bases, with 15 bases between the two germline ends. There are 15 residues in the CDR3. CDR3 in DNA: TGTGCCAGCAGGCTAGCGTACGATTTCTACAATGAGCAGTTCTTC. As protein: CASRLAYDFYNEQFF.

The chain recombines TRBV19 with TRBJ1-2, with 8 bases fitting TRBD1. This CDR3 is built from 12 residues. The V segment lost 5 bases and the J segment 7 bases; nucleotides outside the gene matches: 3. Germline assignment: CDR1 LNHDA and CDR2 SQIVND (reference sequence). As DNA, the CDR3 is TGTGCCAGTAGTGGACAGGGCCCTGGCTACACCTTC. Amino acids: CASSGQGPGYTF.

The rearrangement links TRBV10-3 to TRBJ2-1; 9 positions agree with TRBD1. The CDR3 covers 15 residues. V shed 3 bases and J 7 bases; nucleotides not matched to a gene: 7. The germline V gene has CDR1 ENHRY and CDR2 SYGVKD. The CDR3 DNA follows: TGTGCCATCAGTGATCAGAACGACAGGGGGAATGAGCAGTTCTTC. This gives the protein CAISDQNDRGNEQFF.

This sequence joins TRBV29-1 and TRBJ2-7; possibly TRBD1 for D (6 bases). Germline CDR1 SQVTM, CDR2 ANQGSEA. The length of the CDR3 is 13 residues. With 6 bases removed from V and 4 bases from J, the gap between germline ends came to 16 bases. The CDR3 region has the DNA TGCAGCGTCCAGAGGGACAAATCTTACGAGCAGTACTTC. As protein: CSVQRDKSYEQYF.

The V gene is TRBV29-1, the J gene TRBJ2-3, with D perhaps given as TRBD1 or TRBD2 (5 bases each). The germline V gene encodes CDR1 SQVTM and CDR2 ANQGSEA. The CDR3 extends over 12 amino acids. The germline V and J ends were trimmed by 4 bases and 4 bases, with 9 bases remaining between them. The CDR3 protein is CSVVTGPDTQYF. CDR3 sequence (DNA): TGCAGCGTTGTAACGGGACCAGATACGCAGTATTTT.

In the case of this clonotype: A junction boundary mismatches the germline segment, possibly from a read error. The rearrangement uses TRBV25-1 and TRBJ2-6; D remains unclear. The germline CDR1 and CDR2 sequences are MGHDK and SYGVNS. The CDR3 loop spans 18 amino acids. CDR3 sequence reads: CVSSESYTKSSGANVLTF. DNA of the CDR3: TGTGTCAGCAGTGAATCATATACGAAAAGCTCTGGGGCCAACGTCCTGACTTTC.

The CDR3 sequence: CSANKLAAYNEQFF. The DNA of the CDR3 is TGCAGTGCTAACAAACTAGCGGCTTACAATGAGCAGTTCTTC. This sequence joins TRBV20-1 and TRBJ2-1; 8 nucleotides align to TRBD2. Trimming removed 4 bases from V and 4 bases from J; junction bases left unmatched: 6. CDR1 DFQATT and CDR2 SNEGSKA come from the germline V gene (reference sequence). CDR3 length: 14 amino acids.

The chain couples TRBV20-1 to TRBJ1-5; D not certain. Trimming stripped 3 bases from V and 0 bases from J, with 15 bases between. Germline V gives CDR1 DFQATT, CDR2 SNEGSKA (reference sequence). The CDR3 totals 16 residues. The CDR3, as DNA: TGCAGTGCTAGTCCGGTGGGGTGGGGTAGCAATCAGCCCCAGCATTTT. Its translation is CSASPVGWGSNQPQHF.